The entry below describes one T cell receptor beta chain. What it recognizes is unknown. This record belongs to a study of cytomegalovirus exposure and HLA in healthy donors. PCR was performed using 60 Vbeta and 13 Jbeta primers. The data were produced by immunoSEQ multiplex PCR, yet TCRdb's version contains in-frame clones alone and is incomplete. The sample lists some 170,000 clones; more than 65% were seen once. Findings and caveats of the study: The productive fraction for most TCR beta V segments was about 87% or about 30% in an earlier analysis.

The specimen sequenced was PBMCs. The source is a woman aged 45-65 years in good health and CMV-seronegative.

The CDR3 region has the DNA TGTGCCAGCAGTGAGAGCGGGAGTTTAACCGGGGAGCTGTTTTTT. Protein sequence: CASSESGSLTGELFF. The J gene is TRBJ2-2, the V gene TRBV2, with 8 bases lining up with TRBD2. The CDR3 sequence is 15 residues long. From germline, CDR1 is SNHLY and CDR2 FYNNEI. The V segment lost 3 bases and the J segment 5 bases; nucleotides outside the gene matches: 5.